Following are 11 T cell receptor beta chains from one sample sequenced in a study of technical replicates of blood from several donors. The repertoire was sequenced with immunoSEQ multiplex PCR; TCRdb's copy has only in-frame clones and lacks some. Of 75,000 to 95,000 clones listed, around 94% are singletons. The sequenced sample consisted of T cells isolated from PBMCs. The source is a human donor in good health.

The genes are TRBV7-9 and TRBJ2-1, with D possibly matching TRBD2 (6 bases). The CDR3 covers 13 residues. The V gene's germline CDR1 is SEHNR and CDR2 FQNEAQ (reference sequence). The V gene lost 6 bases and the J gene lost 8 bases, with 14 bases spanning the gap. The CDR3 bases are TGTGCCAGCAGGCGTTGGGGGGAGGATGAGCAGTTCTTC. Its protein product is CASRRWGEDEQFF. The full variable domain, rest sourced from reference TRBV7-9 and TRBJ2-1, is DTGVSQNPRHKITKRGQNVTFRCDPISEHNRLYWYRQTLGQGPEFLTYFQNEAQLEKSRLLSDRFSAERPKGSFSTLEIQRTEQGDSAMYLCASRRWGEDEQFFGPGTRLTVL.

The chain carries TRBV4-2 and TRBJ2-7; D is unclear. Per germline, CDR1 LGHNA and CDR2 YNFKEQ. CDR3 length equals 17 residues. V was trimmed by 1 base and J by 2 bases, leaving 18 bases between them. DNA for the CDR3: TGTGCCAGCAGCCAAGTAAGCAAGAGACTGGATGCCTACGAGCAGTACTTC. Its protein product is CASSQVSKRLDAYEQYF.

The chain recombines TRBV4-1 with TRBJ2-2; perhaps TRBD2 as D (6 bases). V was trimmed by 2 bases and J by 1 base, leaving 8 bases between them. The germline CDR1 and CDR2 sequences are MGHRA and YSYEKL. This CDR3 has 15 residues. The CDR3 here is CASSQLGGNTGELFF. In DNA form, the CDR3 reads TGCGCCAGCAGCCAATTGGGGGGGAACACCGGGGAGCTGTTTTTT.

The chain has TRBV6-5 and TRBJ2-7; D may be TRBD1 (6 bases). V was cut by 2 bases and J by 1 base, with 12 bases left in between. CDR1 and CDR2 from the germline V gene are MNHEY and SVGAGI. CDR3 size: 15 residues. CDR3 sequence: CASSYIPGVSYEQYF. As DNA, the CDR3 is TGTGCCAGCAGTTACATTCCAGGGGTATCCTACGAGCAGTACTTC.

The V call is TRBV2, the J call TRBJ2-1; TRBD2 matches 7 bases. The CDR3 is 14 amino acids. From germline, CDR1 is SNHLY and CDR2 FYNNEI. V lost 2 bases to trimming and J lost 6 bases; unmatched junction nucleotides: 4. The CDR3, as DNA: TGTGCCAGCAGTGAAAGGGACTACATCAATGAGCAGTTCTTC. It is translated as CASSERDYINEQFF.

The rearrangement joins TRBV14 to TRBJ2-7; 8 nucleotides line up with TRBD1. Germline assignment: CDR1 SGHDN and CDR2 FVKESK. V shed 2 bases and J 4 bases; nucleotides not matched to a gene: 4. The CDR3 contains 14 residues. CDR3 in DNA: TGTGCCAGCAGCCAATTGACAGGGGAGTACGAGCAGTACTTC. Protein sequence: CASSQLTGEYEQYF.

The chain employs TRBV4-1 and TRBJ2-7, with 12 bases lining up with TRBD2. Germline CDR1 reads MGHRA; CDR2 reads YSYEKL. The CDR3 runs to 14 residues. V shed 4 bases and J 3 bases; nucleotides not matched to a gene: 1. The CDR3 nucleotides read TGCGCCAGCAGCCCACTAGCGGGAGGCTACGAGCAGTACTTC. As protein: CASSPLAGGYEQYF.

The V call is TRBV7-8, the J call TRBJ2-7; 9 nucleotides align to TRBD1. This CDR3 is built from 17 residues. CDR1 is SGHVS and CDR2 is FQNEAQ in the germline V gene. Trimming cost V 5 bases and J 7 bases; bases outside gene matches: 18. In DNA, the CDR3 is TGTGCCAGCAGCAGAGAAACCGGGTGGACAGGGGTTGGGGAGCAGTACTTC. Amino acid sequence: CASSRETGWTGVGEQYF.

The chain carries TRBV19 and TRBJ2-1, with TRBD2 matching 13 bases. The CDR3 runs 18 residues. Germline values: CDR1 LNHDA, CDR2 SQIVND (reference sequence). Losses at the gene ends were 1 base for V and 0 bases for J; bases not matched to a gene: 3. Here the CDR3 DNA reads TGTGCCAGTAGTATAGGGACTAGCGGGAGAAGCTCCTACAATGAGCAGTTCTTC. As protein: CASSIGTSGRSSYNEQFF.

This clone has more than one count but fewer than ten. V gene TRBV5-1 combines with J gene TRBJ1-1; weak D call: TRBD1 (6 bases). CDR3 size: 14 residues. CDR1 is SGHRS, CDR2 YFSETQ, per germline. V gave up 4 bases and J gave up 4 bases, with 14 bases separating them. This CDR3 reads CASSPIQGITEAFF. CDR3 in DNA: TGCGCCAGCAGCCCTATACAGGGCATCACTGAAGCTTTCTTT.

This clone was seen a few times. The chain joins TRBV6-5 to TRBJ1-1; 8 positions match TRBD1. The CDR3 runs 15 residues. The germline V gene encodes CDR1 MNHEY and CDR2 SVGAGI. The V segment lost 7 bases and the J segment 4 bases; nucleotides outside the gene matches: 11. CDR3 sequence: CASTDRGKYITEAFF. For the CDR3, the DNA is TGTGCCAGCACAGACAGGGGAAAGTATATCACTGAAGCTTTCTTT.